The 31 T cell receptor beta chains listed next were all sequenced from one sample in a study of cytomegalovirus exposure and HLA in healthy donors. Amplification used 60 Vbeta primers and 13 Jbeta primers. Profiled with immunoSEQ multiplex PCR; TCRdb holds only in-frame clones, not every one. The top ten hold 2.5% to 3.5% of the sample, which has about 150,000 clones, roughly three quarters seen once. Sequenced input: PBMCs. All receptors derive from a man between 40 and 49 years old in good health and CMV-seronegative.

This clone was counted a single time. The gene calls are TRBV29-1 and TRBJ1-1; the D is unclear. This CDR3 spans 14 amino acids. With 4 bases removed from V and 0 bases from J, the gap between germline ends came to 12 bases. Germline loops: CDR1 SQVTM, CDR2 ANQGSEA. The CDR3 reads CSVVIAGLNTEAFF. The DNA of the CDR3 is TGCAGCGTTGTAATTGCAGGATTGAACACTGAAGCTTTCTTT.

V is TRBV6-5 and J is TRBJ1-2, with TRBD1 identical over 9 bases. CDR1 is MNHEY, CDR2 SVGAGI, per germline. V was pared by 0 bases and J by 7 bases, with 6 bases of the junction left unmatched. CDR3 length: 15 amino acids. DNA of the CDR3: TGTGCCAGCAGTTACTCCCCACAGGGGGCGGTTGGCTACACCTTC. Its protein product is CASSYSPQGAVGYTF.

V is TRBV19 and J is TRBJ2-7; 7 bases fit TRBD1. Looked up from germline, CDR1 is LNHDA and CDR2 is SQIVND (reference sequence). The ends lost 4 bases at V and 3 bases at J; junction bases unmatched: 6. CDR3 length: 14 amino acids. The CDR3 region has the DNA TGTGCCAGTAGTAACCGGGACAGTCTCTACGAGCAGTACTTC. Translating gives CASSNRDSLYEQYF.

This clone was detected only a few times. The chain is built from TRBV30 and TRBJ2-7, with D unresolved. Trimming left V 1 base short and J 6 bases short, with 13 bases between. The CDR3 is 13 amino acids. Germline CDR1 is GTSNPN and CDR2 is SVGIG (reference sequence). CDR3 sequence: CAWSGWADAEQYF. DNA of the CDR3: TGTGCCTGGAGTGGGTGGGCCGACGCCGAGCAGTACTTC.

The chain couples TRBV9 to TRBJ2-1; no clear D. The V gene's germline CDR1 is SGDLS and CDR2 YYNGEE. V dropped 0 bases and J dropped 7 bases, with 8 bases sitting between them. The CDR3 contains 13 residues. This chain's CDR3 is CASSVVPVNEQFF. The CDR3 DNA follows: TGTGCCAGCAGCGTAGTTCCCGTAAATGAGCAGTTCTTC.

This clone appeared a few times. CDR3 residues: CASSLGGGLGNEQYF. CDR3 nucleotides: TGTGCCAGCAGCTTAGGTGGGGGCCTAGGAAACGAGCAGTACTTC. This sequence joins TRBV7-8 and TRBJ2-5, with D possibly matching TRBD1 (6 bases). Near its end, the DNA agrees better with TRBJ2-7, so the J call may be wrong. This CDR3 has 15 residues. Germline V gene sequence: CDR1 SGHVS, CDR2 FQNEAQ.

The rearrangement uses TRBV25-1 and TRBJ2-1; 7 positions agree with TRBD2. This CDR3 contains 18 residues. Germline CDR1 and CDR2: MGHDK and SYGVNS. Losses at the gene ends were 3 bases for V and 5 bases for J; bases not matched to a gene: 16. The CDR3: CASSDSRWVASGNNEQFF. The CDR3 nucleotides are TGTGCCAGCAGTGACTCCCGGTGGGTGGCTAGCGGTAACAATGAGCAGTTCTTC.

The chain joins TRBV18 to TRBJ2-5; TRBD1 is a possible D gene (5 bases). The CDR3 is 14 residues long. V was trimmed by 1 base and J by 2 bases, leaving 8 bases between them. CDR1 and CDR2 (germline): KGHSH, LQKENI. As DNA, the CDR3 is TGTGCCAGCTCACCACGACAGAGTCAAGAGACCCAGTACTTC. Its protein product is CASSPRQSQETQYF.

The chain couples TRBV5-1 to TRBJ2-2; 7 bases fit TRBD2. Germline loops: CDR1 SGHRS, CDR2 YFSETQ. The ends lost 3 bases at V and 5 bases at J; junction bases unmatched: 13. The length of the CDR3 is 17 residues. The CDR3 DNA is TGCGCCAGCAGCTCGGAAAGTCTAGCGGCCGGTACCGGGGAGCTGTTTTTT. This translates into CASSSESLAAGTGELFF.

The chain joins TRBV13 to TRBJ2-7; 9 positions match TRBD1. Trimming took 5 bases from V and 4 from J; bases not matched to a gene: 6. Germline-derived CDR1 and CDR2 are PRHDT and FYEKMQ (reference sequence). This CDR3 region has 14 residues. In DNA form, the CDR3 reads TGTGCCAGCAGCCACGGGACAGGGCAATACGAGCAGTACTTC. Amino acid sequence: CASSHGTGQYEQYF.

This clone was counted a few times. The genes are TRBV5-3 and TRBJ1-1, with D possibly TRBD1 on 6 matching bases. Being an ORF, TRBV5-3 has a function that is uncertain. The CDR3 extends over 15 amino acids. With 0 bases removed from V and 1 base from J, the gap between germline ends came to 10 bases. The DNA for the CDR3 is TGTGCCAGAAGCTTGGAGGGCAGGGGGAACACTGAAGCTTTCTTT. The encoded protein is CARSLEGRGNTEAFF.

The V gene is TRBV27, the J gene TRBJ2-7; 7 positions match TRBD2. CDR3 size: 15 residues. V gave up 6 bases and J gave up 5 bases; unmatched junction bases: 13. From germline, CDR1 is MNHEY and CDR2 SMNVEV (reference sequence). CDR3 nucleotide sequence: TGTGCCAGCAGGGGCGGGAGCGCCGGGGTGGACGAGCAGTACTTC. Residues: CASRGGSAGVDEQYF.

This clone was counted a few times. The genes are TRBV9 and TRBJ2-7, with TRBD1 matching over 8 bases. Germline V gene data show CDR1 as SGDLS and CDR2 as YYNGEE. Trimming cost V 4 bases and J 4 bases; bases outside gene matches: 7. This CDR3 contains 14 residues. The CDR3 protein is CASSPRQGAYEQYF. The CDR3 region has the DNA TGTGCCAGCAGCCCCCGCCAGGGGGCTTACGAGCAGTACTTC.

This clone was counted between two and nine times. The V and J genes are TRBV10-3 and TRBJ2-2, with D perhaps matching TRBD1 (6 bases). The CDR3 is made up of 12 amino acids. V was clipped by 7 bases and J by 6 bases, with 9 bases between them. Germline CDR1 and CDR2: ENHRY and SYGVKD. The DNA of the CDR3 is TGTGCCATCACGGACAGCCCCGGGGAGCTGTTTTTT. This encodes CAITDSPGELFF.

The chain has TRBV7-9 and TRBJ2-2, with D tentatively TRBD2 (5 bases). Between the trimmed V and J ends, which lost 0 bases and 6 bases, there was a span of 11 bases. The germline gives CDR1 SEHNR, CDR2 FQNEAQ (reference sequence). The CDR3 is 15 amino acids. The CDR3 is CASSLATAVAGELFF. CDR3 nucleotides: TGTGCCAGCAGCTTAGCAACAGCGGTTGCCGGGGAGCTGTTTTTT.

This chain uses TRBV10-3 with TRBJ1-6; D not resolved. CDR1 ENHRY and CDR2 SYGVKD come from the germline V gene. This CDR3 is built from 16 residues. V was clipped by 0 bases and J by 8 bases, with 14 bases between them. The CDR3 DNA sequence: TGTGCCATCAGTGAGTCGTTGGAGGCCTCCTATTCACCCCTCCACTTT. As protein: CAISESLEASYSPLHF.

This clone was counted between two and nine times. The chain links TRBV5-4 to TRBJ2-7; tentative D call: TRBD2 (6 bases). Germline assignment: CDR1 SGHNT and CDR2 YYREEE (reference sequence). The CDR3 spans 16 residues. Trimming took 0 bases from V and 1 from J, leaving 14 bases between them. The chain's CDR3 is CASSLGHAGFSYEQYF. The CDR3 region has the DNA TGTGCCAGCAGCTTGGGGCATGCGGGGTTTTCCTACGAGCAGTACTTC.

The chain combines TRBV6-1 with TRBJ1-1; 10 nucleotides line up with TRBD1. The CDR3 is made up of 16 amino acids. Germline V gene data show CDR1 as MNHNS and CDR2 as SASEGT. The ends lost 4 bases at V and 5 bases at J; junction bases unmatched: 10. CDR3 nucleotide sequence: TGTGCCAGCAGTGCCCCCGGGACAGGGGCCGGGACTGAAGCTTTCTTT. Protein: CASSAPGTGAGTEAFF.

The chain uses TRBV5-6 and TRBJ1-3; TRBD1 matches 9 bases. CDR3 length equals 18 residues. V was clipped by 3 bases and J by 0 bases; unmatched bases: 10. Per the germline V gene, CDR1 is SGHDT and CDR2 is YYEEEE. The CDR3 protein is CASSWSGTGRPSGNTIYF. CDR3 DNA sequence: TGTGCCAGCAGCTGGTCCGGGACAGGGCGTCCCTCTGGAAACACCATATATTTT.

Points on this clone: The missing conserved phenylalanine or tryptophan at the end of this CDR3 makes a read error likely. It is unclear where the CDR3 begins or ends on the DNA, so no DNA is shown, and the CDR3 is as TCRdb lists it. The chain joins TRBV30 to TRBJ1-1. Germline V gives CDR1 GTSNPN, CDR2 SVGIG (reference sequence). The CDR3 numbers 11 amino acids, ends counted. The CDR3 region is CAWSVGGGSIL.

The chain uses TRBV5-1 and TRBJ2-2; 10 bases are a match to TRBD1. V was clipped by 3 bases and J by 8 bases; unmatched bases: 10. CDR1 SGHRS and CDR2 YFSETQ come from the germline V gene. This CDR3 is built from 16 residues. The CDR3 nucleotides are TGCGCCAGCAGCTCACACGGTCGACAGGGGGCGGGGGAGCTGTTTTTT. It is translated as CASSSHGRQGAGELFF.

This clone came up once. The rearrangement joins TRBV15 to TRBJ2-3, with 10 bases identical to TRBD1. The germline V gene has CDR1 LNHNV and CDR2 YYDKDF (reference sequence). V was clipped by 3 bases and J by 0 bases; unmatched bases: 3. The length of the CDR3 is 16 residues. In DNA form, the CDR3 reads TGTGCCACCAGCAGGGGACAGGGGCGAAGCACAGATACGCAGTATTTT. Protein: CATSRGQGRSTDTQYF.

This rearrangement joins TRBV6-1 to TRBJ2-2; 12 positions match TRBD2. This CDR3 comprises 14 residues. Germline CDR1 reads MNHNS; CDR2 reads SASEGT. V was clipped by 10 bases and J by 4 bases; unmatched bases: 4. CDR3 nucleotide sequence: TGTGCCACCAGGGGACTAGCGGGCACCGGGGAGCTGTTTTTT. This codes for CATRGLAGTGELFF.

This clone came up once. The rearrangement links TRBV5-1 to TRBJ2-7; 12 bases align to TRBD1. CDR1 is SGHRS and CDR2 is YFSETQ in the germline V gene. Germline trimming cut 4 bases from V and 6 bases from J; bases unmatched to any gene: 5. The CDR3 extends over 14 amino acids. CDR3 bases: TGCGCCAGCAGCCGGGACAGGGGGCAGGGCGAGCAGTACTTC. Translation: CASSRDRGQGEQYF.

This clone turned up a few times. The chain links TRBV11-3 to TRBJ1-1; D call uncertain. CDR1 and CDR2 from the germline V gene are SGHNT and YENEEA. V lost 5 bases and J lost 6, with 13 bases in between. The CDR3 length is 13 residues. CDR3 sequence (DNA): TGTGCCAGCAGCCCGACGCCACGGGCTGAAGCTTTCTTT. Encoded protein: CASSPTPRAEAFF.

DNA of the CDR3: TGCGCCAGCAGGGCCTTGGGGGGTTACGAGCAGTACTTC. Its translation: CASRALGGYEQYF. This chain joins TRBV4-1 and TRBJ2-7, with D possibly TRBD2 on 6 matching bases. Germline assignment: CDR1 MGHRA and CDR2 YSYEKL. The CDR3 covers 13 residues. Trimming took 6 bases from V and 4 from J, leaving 13 bases between them.

CDR3 nucleotide sequence: TGTGCCATCAGTGAGTCGACTGCAGGGAAATTGGAGACCCAGTACTTC. Residues: CAISESTAGKLETQYF. The chain links TRBV10-3 to TRBJ2-5, with D maybe TRBD1 (5 bases). Germline V gives CDR1 ENHRY, CDR2 SYGVKD. There are 16 residues in the CDR3. With 0 bases removed from V and 5 bases from J, the gap between germline ends came to 16 bases.

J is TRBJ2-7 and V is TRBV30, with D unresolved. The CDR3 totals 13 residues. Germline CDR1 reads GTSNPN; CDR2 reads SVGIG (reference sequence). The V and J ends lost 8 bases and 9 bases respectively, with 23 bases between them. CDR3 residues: CAAVFPITPGQYF. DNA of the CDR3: TGTGCCGCCGTATTTCCCATTACGCCAGGGCAGTACTTC.

CDR3 loop: CASSTRTGGDYEQYF. DNA for the CDR3: TGTGCCAGCAGCACAAGGACAGGGGGCGACTACGAGCAGTACTTC. V and J are TRBV6-6 and TRBJ2-7, with TRBD1 matching 11 bases. V lost 6 bases, J lost 3 bases, and 7 bases stayed unmatched. CDR1 is MNHNY, CDR2 SVGAGI, per germline (reference sequence). The CDR3 covers 15 residues.

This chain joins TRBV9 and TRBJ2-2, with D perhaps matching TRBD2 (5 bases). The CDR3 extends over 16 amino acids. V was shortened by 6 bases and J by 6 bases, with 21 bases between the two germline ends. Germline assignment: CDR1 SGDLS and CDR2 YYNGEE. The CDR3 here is CASMPGSFQGAGELFF. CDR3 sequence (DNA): TGTGCCAGCATGCCGGGGAGTTTTCAAGGAGCCGGGGAGCTGTTTTTT.

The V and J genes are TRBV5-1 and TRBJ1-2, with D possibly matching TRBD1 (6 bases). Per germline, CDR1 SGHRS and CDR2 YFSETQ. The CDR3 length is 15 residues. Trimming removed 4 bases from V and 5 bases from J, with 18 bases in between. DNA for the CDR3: TGCGCCAGCAGCCCAGATGACAGGAGGAGGTATGGCTACACCTTC. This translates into CASSPDDRRRYGYTF.